The T cell receptor (beta chain) under discussion was sequenced for a study of cytomegalovirus exposure and HLA in healthy donors. With 60 Vbeta and 13 Jbeta primers, the PCR was carried out. The table came from immunoSEQ multiplex PCR; TCRdb's copy has only in-frame clones and leaves some out. The sample records tens of thousands of clones, around 80% being singletons. There are 13 residues in the CDR3. Germline trimming cut 8 bases from V and 8 bases from J; bases unmatched to any gene: 7. This TCR came from a man aged 50 to 60 in good health and CMV-seronegative. Specimen: PBMCs. The gene calls are TRBV5-3 and TRBJ1-6; TRBD1 matches at 7 bases. TRBV5-3 is given ORF status, its function remaining uncertain. CDR3 amino acids: CARRQGPHSPLHF. CDR3 nucleotide sequence: TGTGCCAGGAGACAGGGTCCCCATTCACCCCTCCACTTT.